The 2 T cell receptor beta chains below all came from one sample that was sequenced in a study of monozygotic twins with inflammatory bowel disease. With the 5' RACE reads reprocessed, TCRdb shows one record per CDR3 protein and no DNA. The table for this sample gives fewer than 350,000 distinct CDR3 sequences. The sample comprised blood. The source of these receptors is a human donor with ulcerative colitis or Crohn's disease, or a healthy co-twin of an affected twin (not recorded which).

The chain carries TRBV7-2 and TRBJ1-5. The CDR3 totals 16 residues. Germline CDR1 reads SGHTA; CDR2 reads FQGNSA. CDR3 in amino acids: CASSPRVGGANQPQHF.

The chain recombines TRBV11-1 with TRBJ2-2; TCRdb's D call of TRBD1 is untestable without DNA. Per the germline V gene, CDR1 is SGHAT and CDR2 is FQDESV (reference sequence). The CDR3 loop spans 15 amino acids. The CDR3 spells CASSSRQGNTGELFF. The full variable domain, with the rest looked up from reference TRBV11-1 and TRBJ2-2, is EAEVAQSPRYKITEKSQAVAFWCDPISGHATLYWYRQILGQGPELLVQFQDESVVDDSQLPKDRFSAERLKGVDSTLKIQPAELGDSAMYLCASSSRQGNTGELFFGEGSRLTVL.